This is a list of T cell receptor beta chains from one sample in a study of T cells expressing NK-cell markers. TCRdb re-called the 5' RACE reads; one entry per CDR3 protein, DNA not given. This listing includes around 280,000 distinct CDR3 sequences. The source material was blood T cells: a sorted CD56 or NKG2C T cell subset, CD4+ or CD8+ T cells, or bulk PBMC T cells (not recorded which). These receptors originate from a man aged 18-30 years in good health. CDR3s include the opening cysteine and the closing phenylalanine or tryptophan.

len	v_gene	j_gene	CDR3aa
16	TRBV6-2/TRBV6-3	TRBJ1-5	CASSYSLSRSGQPQHF
14	TRBV6-5	TRBJ1-1	CASSYLQGISEAFF
13	TRBV5-1	TRBJ2-7	CASSLNQFYEQYF
12	TRBV29-1	TRBJ2-5	CSVGLAVETQYF
14	TRBV6-1	TRBJ2-5	CASTSRGVGETQYF
11	TRBV29-1	TRBJ2-5	CSVEDHQDQYF
12	TRBV12-3/TRBV12-4	TRBJ1-1	CASTWPQGVAFF
17	TRBV25-1	TRBJ2-2	CASSESGTSKYTGELFF
12	TRBV10-3	TRBJ2-3	CAISPPDRDMYF
15	TRBV20-1	TRBJ2-1	CSAPGGADSYNEQFF
13	TRBV19	TRBJ2-7	CASTAGSAYEQYF
14	TRBV5-1	TRBJ2-7	CASSLSQPSYEQYF
16	TRBV15	TRBJ2-1	CATSDARRRDTNEQFF
17	TRBV18	TRBJ2-1	CASSPTGTSGSIALEFF